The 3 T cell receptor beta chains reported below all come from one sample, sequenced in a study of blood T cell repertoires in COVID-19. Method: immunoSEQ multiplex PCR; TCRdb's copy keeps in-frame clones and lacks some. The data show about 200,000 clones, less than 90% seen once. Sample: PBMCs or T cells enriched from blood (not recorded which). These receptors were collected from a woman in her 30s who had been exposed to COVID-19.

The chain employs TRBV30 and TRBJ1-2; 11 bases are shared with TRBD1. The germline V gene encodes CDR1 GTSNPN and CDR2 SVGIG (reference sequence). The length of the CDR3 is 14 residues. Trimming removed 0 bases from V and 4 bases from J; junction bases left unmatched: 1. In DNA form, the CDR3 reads TGTGCCTGGAGTGTAGGGACAGGGGGCTATGGCTACACCTTC. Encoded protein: CAWSVGTGGYGYTF. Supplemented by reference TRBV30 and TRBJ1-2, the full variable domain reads SQTIHQWPATLVQPVGSPLSLECTVEGTSNPNLYWYRQAAGRGLQLLFYSVGIGQISSEVPQNLSASRPQDRQFILSSKKLLLSDSGFYLCAWSVGTGGYGYTFGSGTRLTVV.

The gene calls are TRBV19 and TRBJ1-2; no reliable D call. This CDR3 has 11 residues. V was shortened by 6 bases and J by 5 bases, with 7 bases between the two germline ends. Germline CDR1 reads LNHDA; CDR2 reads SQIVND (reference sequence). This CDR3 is CASSYIYGYTF. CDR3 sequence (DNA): TGTGCCAGTAGCTATATTTATGGCTACACCTTC. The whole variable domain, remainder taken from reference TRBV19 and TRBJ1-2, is DGGITQSPKYLFRKEGQNVTLSCEQNLNHDAMYWYRQDPGQGLRLIYYSQIVNDFQKGDIAEGYSVSREKKESFPLTVTSAQKNPTAFYLCASSYIYGYTFGSGTRLTVV.

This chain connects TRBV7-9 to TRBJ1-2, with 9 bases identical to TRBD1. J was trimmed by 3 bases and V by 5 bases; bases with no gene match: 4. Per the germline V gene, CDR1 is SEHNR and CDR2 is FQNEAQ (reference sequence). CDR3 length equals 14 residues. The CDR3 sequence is CASSAQGADYGYTF. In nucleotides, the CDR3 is TGTGCCAGCAGCGCACAGGGGGCGGACTATGGCTACACCTTC. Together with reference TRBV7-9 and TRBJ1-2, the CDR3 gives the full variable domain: DTGVSQNPRHKITKRGQNVTFRCDPISEHNRLYWYRQTLGQGPEFLTYFQNEAQLEKSRLLSDRFSAERPKGSFSTLEIQRTEQGDSAMYLCASSAQGADYGYTFGSGTRLTVV.